This T cell receptor (beta chain) was found in a study of T cell changes during pregnancy in multiple sclerosis. The method was immunoSEQ multiplex PCR; TCRdb's version includes in-frame clones alone and lacks a portion of them. The profile covers about 89,000 clones, with just under 95% appearing a single time and under 0.85% taken by the ten largest. The CDR3 is made up of 13 amino acids. From germline, CDR1 is SGHRS and CDR2 YFSETQ. The ends were cut back, 0 bases at V and 8 bases at J, with 8 bases in the middle. This sequence joins TRBV5-1 and TRBJ1-4, with D possibly matching TRBD1 (5 bases). Sequencing was performed on peripheral blood, taken in the third trimester of pregnancy. This receptor was identified in a female donor with multiple sclerosis, enrolled in a pregnancy study. CDR3 residues: CASSLAGNEKLFF. CDR3 coding DNA: TGCGCCAGCAGCTTGGCAGGGAACGAAAAACTGTTTTTT.